Detailed here is one T cell receptor beta chain. This clone was seen only once. The clone's antigen remains unknown. Base quality data are lacking; no much larger clone is found one base away. Additional DNA sequences in this sample encode the identical CDR3. TCRbeta CDR3 regions were amplified from genomic DNA using the immunoSEQ Assay, a bias-controlled multiplex PCR. The paper's processing steps were these. Within the assay, amplification of reference gene primers was used to estimate how many nucleated cells each sample contained. Sequence reads were collapsed and filtered to measure the absolute abundance of every unique TCRbeta CDR3 rearrangement. Productive Simpson clonality was computed per sample as the square root of Simpson's diversity index over productive rearrangements. What TCRdb holds here is the immuneACCESS table cut down to in-frame rearrangements. Part of the clones is not present; checked against another copy, under half of the missing clones reflect an unresolved V gene, and the others are unexplained. The D gene and trimming were derived from the DNA, and the V and J assignments and clone size from that table. The sample profile shows over 250,000 clones; around 86% of them were found once. The top ten constitute around 2% of the sample.

The CDR3 spans 15 residues, from the cysteine through the phenylalanine. CDR3 DNA is the only sequence kept; it has 45 bases, read in frame from the first base. Via the germline V gene (reference sequence), CDR1 is MNHEY and CDR2 SMNVEV. For this chain, trimming is 5 bases at the V end and 5 bases at the J end, and the number of junction bases without a gene match is 7. The sample originates from a study of blood T cell repertoires in COVID-19 (dated by TCRdb to the early 2020s). The study in broad terms: Samples from collaborators originated in the United States, Italy and Spain and spanned both the acute and convalescent phases of COVID-19. The material from the prospective study consisted of cDNA or gDNA derived from T cells, B-cell-depleted T cells, or PBMCs. Subjects who had been exposed to COVID-19, were actively infected with it, or had recovered from it provided the deeply sampled blood TCRbeta repertoires that made up the dataset. The repertoires were made available in a free public database intended to serve as a resource for research on the immune response to SARS-CoV-2. The samples were drawn from two sources: the first 160 participants of the ongoing ImmuneRACE study, and 1,000 to 1,500 subjects contributed by 6 global collaborators. A de-identified subject ID, COVID-19 status, age in years and sex were almost always included in the sample metadata. Where available, HLA class I and class II types were obtained from metadata supplied by the sample provider rather than from assay-based typing.

Whole blood was collected in K2EDTA tubes by collaborating institutions according to the institutions' own protocols. For TCRbeta analysis, collaborator samples were shipped as frozen whole blood, as isolated PBMCs, or as DNA extracted from either sample type. Broad study findings and their caveats: How much clinical and demographic metadata was included differed by source and by participant, and the metadata was provided uncurated.

The sample taken for sequencing was peripheral blood. The sequence came from a man in his fifties with acute or convalescent COVID-19. The chain is made from TRBV27 and TRBJ2-2, and TRBD1 aligns with 8 junction nucleotides. The DNA reads TGTGCCAGCAGTGTAACAGGGGGTCGGACCGGGGAGCTGTTTTTT. Translated, it reads CASSVTGGRTGELFF.